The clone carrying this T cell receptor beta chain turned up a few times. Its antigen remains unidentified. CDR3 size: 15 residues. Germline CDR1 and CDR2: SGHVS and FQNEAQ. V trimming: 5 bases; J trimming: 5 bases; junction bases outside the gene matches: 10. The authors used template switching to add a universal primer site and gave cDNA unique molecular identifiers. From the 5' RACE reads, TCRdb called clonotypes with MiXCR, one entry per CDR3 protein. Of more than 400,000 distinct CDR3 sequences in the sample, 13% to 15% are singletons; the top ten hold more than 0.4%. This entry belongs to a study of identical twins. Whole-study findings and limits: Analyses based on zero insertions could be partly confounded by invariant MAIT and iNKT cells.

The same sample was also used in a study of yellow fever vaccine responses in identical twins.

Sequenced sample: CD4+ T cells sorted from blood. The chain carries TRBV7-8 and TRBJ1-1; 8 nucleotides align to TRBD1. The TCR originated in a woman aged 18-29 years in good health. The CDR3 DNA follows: TGTGCCAGCAGCACACACAGGGGGGAGTCGACTGAAGCTTTCTTT. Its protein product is CASSTHRGESTEAFF.